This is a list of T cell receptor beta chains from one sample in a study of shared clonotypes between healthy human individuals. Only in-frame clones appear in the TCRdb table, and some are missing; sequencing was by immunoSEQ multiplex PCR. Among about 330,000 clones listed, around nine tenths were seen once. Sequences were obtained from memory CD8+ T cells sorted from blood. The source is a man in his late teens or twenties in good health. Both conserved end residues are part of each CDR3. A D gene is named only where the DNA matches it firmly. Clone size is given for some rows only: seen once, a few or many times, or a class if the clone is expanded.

CDR3 DNA: TGTGCCAGCAGCTTTATCACGGCTACTTACGAGCAGTACTTC
CDR3 protein: CASSFITATYEQYF
J gene: TRBJ2-7
D gene: .
V gene: TRBV13
clone size: .

CDR3 DNA: TGCGCCAGCAGTCCCGGGACAGGGGTGGATACGCAGTATTTT
CDR3 protein: CASSPGTGVDTQYF
J gene: TRBJ2-3
D gene: TRBD1
V gene: TRBV23-1
clone size: .

CDR3 DNA: TGTGCCAGCAGCCCAACGACGACCTCCTACGAGCAGTACTTC
CDR3 protein: CASSPTTTSYEQYF
J gene: TRBJ2-7
D gene: .
V gene: TRBV7-9
clone size: .

CDR3 DNA: TGTGCCAGCAGAGACCCAGGGGGTTCAGCTTTCTTT
CDR3 protein: CASRDPGGSAFF
J gene: TRBJ1-1
D gene: TRBD1
V gene: TRBV6-5
clone size: .

CDR3 DNA: TGTGCCAGCAGCCCCGGGGTCCAAGAGACCCAGTACTTC
CDR3 protein: CASSPGVQETQYF
J gene: TRBJ2-5
D gene: .
V gene: TRBV28
clone size: .

CDR3 DNA: TGTGCCTACGAGGGGGCAGGTAACACTGAAGCTTTCTTT
CDR3 protein: CAYEGAGNTEAFF
J gene: TRBJ1-1
D gene: TRBD1
V gene: TRBV7-9
clone size: .

CDR3 DNA: TGTGCCTGGAATCCGGGTTCAACAGATACGCAGTATTTT
CDR3 protein: CAWNPGSTDTQYF
J gene: TRBJ2-3
D gene: .
V gene: TRBV30
clone size: .

CDR3 DNA: TGTGCCATCAGTGAAGAGGGGACTTACAATGAGCAGTTCTTC
CDR3 protein: CAISEEGTYNEQFF
J gene: TRBJ2-1
D gene: .
V gene: TRBV10-3
clone size: .

CDR3 DNA: TGTGCCAGCAGCGTCAGGGTTAGGAATCAGCCCCAGCATTTT
CDR3 protein: CASSVRVRNQPQHF
J gene: TRBJ1-5
D gene: .
V gene: TRBV5-8
clone size: few

CDR3 DNA: TGTGCCAGCAGCTTGGCGCGGACTAGCGGGGACTCCTACGAGCAGTACTTC
CDR3 protein: CASSLARTSGDSYEQYF
J gene: TRBJ2-7
D gene: TRBD2
V gene: TRBV5-4
clone size: .

CDR3 DNA: TGTGCCTGGAGTGACAGGTACTACTCCTACGAGCAGTACTTC
CDR3 protein: CAWSDRYYSYEQYF
J gene: TRBJ2-7
D gene: .
V gene: TRBV30
clone size: few

CDR3 DNA: TGCGCCAGCAGCCCGGACAGCGGGTACGAGCAGTACTTC
CDR3 protein: CASSPDSGYEQYF
J gene: TRBJ2-7
D gene: .
V gene: TRBV5-1
clone size: once

CDR3 DNA: TGTGCCAGCAGCTCAGGACTAGCGGGAGGGTTAATTGACAAAAACATTCAGTACTTC
CDR3 protein: CASSSGLAGGLIDKNIQYF
J gene: TRBJ2-4
D gene: TRBD2
V gene: TRBV7-8
clone size: .

CDR3 DNA: TGTGCCAGCAGCCTGGGTCTCTCCCTCCACTTT
CDR3 protein: CASSLGLSLHF
J gene: TRBJ1-6
D gene: .
V gene: TRBV5-6
clone size: .

CDR3 DNA: TGCGCCAGCAGCGATATCAGTCCTAACTATGGCTACACCTTC
CDR3 protein: CASSDISPNYGYTF
J gene: TRBJ1-2
D gene: .
V gene: TRBV4-1
clone size: .

CDR3 DNA: TGTGCCAGCAGTTGGCGGGAGGGCCGGCGCGAGCAGTACTTC
CDR3 protein: CASSWREGRREQYF
J gene: TRBJ2-7
D gene: TRBD2
V gene: TRBV6-5
clone size: .

CDR3 DNA: TGTGCCAGCAGCTTTCGATCGGGACAGGGTAATGAAAAACTGTTTTTT
CDR3 protein: CASSFRSGQGNEKLFF
J gene: TRBJ1-4
D gene: TRBD1
V gene: TRBV7-9
clone size: .

CDR3 DNA: TGTGCCAGCAGTGAAAAATGGGGTGGGGTCTATGGCTACACCTTC
CDR3 protein: CASSEKWGGVYGYTF
J gene: TRBJ1-2
D gene: .
V gene: TRBV6-1
clone size: once

CDR3 DNA: TGTGCCAGCAGTTCCTCCTGGGCGGGGGTGGCAGATACGCAGTATTTT
CDR3 protein: CASSSSWAGVADTQYF
J gene: TRBJ2-3
D gene: TRBD2
V gene: TRBV27
clone size: once

CDR3 DNA: TGTGCCAGCAGTTCTGCCTCTCCTTTTCATGGCTACACCTTC
CDR3 protein: CASSSASPFHGYTF
J gene: TRBJ1-2
D gene: .
V gene: TRBV27
clone size: .

CDR3 DNA: TGTGCCAGCAGCTACCTTAATGAAAAACTGTTTTTT
CDR3 protein: CASSYLNEKLFF
J gene: TRBJ1-4
D gene: .
V gene: TRBV6-6
clone size: .

CDR3 DNA: TGTGCCACCGCCCACCTCGTGGGCCCCTTACAGTATTTT
CDR3 protein: CATAHLVGPLQYF
J gene: TRBJ2-3
D gene: .
V gene: TRBV15
clone size: .

CDR3 DNA: TGTGCCAGCAGCTTAGAACTTAGCTCCTACAATGAGCAGTTCTTC
CDR3 protein: CASSLELSSYNEQFF
J gene: TRBJ2-1
D gene: .
V gene: TRBV11-2
clone size: .

CDR3 DNA: TGTGCCAGGCGGGGGCCGAGCACTGAAGCTTTCTTT
CDR3 protein: CARRGPSTEAFF
J gene: TRBJ1-1
D gene: .
V gene: TRBV2
clone size: .

CDR3 DNA: TGTGCCAGCAGTATGGACGGTGAAAAACTGTTTTTT
CDR3 protein: CASSMDGEKLFF
J gene: TRBJ1-4
D gene: .
V gene: TRBV25-1
clone size: .

CDR3 DNA: TGCGCCAGCAGTGATTTGGACAGGGGTAATGAAAAACTGTTTTTT
CDR3 protein: CASSDLDRGNEKLFF
J gene: TRBJ1-4
D gene: TRBD1
V gene: TRBV10-1
clone size: many

CDR3 DNA: TGTGCCAGCAGCTCCCCAACAGGGCGATACAATGAGCAGTTCTTC
CDR3 protein: CASSSPTGRYNEQFF
J gene: TRBJ2-1
D gene: .
V gene: TRBV11-2
clone size: once

CDR3 DNA: TGTGCCAGCAGCCTACAGGGAAACACTGAAGCTTTCTTT
CDR3 protein: CASSLQGNTEAFF
J gene: TRBJ1-1
D gene: .
V gene: TRBV13
clone size: .

CDR3 DNA: TGCGCCAGCAGCTTGGCCCTAGCGGGACCAAACTCCTACAATGAGCAGTTCTTC
CDR3 protein: CASSLALAGPNSYNEQFF
J gene: TRBJ2-1
D gene: TRBD2
V gene: TRBV5-1
clone size: .

CDR3 DNA: TGTGCCATTGCGGCTTCCTACGAGCAGTACTTC
CDR3 protein: CAIAASYEQYF
J gene: TRBJ2-7
D gene: .
V gene: TRBV10-3
clone size: .

CDR3 DNA: TGTGCCAGCAGCTTAAACCTTCTCGGGGGGGAGTACAATGAGCAGTTCTTC
CDR3 protein: CASSLNLLGGEYNEQFF
J gene: TRBJ2-1
D gene: TRBD2
V gene: TRBV7-9
clone size: .

CDR3 DNA: TGCGCCAGCAGCATAGGACAGGGAACTTATGGCTACACCTTC
CDR3 protein: CASSIGQGTYGYTF
J gene: TRBJ1-2
D gene: TRBD1
V gene: TRBV5-1
clone size: .

CDR3 DNA: TGTGCCAGCAGCTCGACAGGGCCAGGTTCACCCCTCCACTTT
CDR3 protein: CASSSTGPGSPLHF
J gene: TRBJ1-6
D gene: TRBD1
V gene: TRBV6-5
clone size: many

CDR3 DNA: TGTGCCAGCGCACGGGGGCAGGGCTGGGAAGAGACCCAGTACTTC
CDR3 protein: CASARGQGWEETQYF
J gene: TRBJ2-5
D gene: .
V gene: TRBV28
clone size: .

CDR3 DNA: TGTGCCAGCAGCGGAGACTGGGACGCAGGGGGCGAGCAGTACTTC
CDR3 protein: CASSGDWDAGGEQYF
J gene: TRBJ2-7
D gene: TRBD1
V gene: TRBV9
clone size: .

CDR3 DNA: TGTGCCAGCAGCTTACTCGCTAGCGGCTACGAGCAGTACTTC
CDR3 protein: CASSLLASGYEQYF
J gene: TRBJ2-7
D gene: TRBD2
V gene: TRBV11-2
clone size: .

CDR3 DNA: TGTGCCAGCAGCTTAATTCCAGGGGCGCAAGAGACCCAGTACTTC
CDR3 protein: CASSLIPGAQETQYF
J gene: TRBJ2-5
D gene: .
V gene: TRBV7-9
clone size: .

CDR3 DNA: TGTGCCAGCAGCTTGGCCAAAAGCGCGGGAGGGTGGCAGTTCTTC
CDR3 protein: CASSLAKSAGGWQFF
J gene: TRBJ2-1
D gene: TRBD2
V gene: TRBV5-4
clone size: .

CDR3 DNA: TGCGCCAGCAGCCCTGAAGGTGGCGGGAGGGCGGAGACCCAGTACTTC
CDR3 protein: CASSPEGGGRAETQYF
J gene: TRBJ2-5
D gene: TRBD2
V gene: TRBV4-1
clone size: .

CDR3 DNA: TGTGCCAGCAGACAGGGGGCCTACGAGCAGTACTTC
CDR3 protein: CASRQGAYEQYF
J gene: TRBJ2-7
D gene: TRBD1
V gene: TRBV5-6
clone size: .

CDR3 DNA: TGTGCCAGCAGCTTACCCTACAACCGGGCCGTGGACACCGGGGAGCTGTTTTTT
CDR3 protein: CASSLPYNRAVDTGELFF
J gene: TRBJ2-2
D gene: .
V gene: TRBV7-9
clone size: .